Below are 24 T cell receptor beta chains sequenced from a single sample in a study of graft-versus-host responses after intestinal transplantation. No cognate antigen is known for these TCRs. Profiled with immunoSEQ multiplex PCR; TCRdb holds only in-frame clones, not every one. The sample has around 100,000 clones, over 85% seen once; the top ten hold around 1.2%. The sequences come from unstimulated CD8+ T cells sorted from spleen or lymph node cells, collected before intestinal transplant. All receptors derive from a human donor who received an intestinal transplant.

The chain combines TRBV2 with TRBJ2-1; D may be TRBD1 (6 bases). CDR1 is SNHLY and CDR2 is FYNNEI in the germline V gene. The CDR3 sequence is 16 residues long. The germline V and J ends were trimmed by 5 bases and 0 bases, with 14 bases remaining between them. The CDR3 spells CASSLPLQGSYNEQFF. CDR3 coding DNA: TGTGCCAGCAGTCTCCCACTACAGGGCTCCTACAATGAGCAGTTCTTC.

The rearrangement links TRBV4-1 to TRBJ2-7, with D uncertain. This CDR3 spans 14 amino acids. Germline CDR1 reads MGHRA; CDR2 reads YSYEKL. The V and J ends lost 0 bases and 3 bases respectively, with 9 bases between them. This chain's CDR3 is CASSQEARSYEQYF. The CDR3 coding sequence is TGCGCCAGCAGCCAAGAGGCCCGCAGCTACGAGCAGTACTTC.

The CDR3 DNA is TGTGCCAGCAGTTACTCGGGAGCGGGGGGAATCAATGAGCAGTTCTTC. Its protein product is CASSYSGAGGINEQFF. The chain joins TRBV6-5 to TRBJ2-1; 9 positions match TRBD2. The CDR3 is 16 residues long. CDR1 and CDR2 (germline): MNHEY, SVGAGI. The V segment lost 0 bases and the J segment 6 bases; nucleotides outside the gene matches: 6.

CDR3 in amino acids: CASSQDREQNPNSPLHF. The CDR3 DNA follows: TGTGCCAGCAGCCAAGATAGGGAGCAGAACCCTAATTCACCCCTCCACTTT. The V gene is TRBV4-2, the J gene TRBJ1-6; D gene unclear. Trimming cost V 0 bases and J 6 bases, with 15 bases left between them. Per the germline V gene, CDR1 is LGHNA and CDR2 is YNFKEQ. This CDR3 region has 17 residues.

This clone was seen just once. The rearrangement links TRBV25-1 to TRBJ1-6; tentatively, D is TRBD1 (6 bases). The CDR3 length is 16 residues. Trimming took 8 bases from V and 6 from J, leaving 20 bases between them. Per the germline V gene, CDR1 is MGHDK and CDR2 is SYGVNS. CDR3: CASQKRALGGNSPLHF. The CDR3 region has the DNA TGTGCCAGCCAGAAGAGGGCCCTAGGGGGTAATTCACCCCTCCACTTT.

The chain uses TRBV29-1 and TRBJ2-2; TRBD2 matches 11 bases. Germline V lookup: CDR1 SQVTM, CDR2 ANQGSEA. Unmatched junction bases numbered 10, after V lost 1 base and J lost 9 bases. CDR3 length equals 16 residues. The CDR3 DNA sequence: TGCAGCGTTGAAGGGGTTTTAGCGGGGGGGCCCCGGGAGCTGTTTTTT. It translates to CSVEGVLAGGPRELFF.

This clone was seen a single time. The genes are TRBV6-1 and TRBJ1-1; no firm D call. Germline V gives CDR1 MNHNS, CDR2 SASEGT. The CDR3 sequence is 12 residues long. Trimming shortened V by 4 bases and J by 3 bases, and 6 bases separated the two germline ends. The CDR3 spells CASSGLDTEAFF. CDR3 sequence (DNA): TGTGCCAGCAGTGGACTGGACACTGAAGCTTTCTTT.

The chain recombines TRBV10-2 with TRBJ2-1, with 9 positions matching TRBD2. The trim removed 4 bases at V and 7 bases at J, leaving 11 bases unmatched. The CDR3 length is 16 residues. Per germline, CDR1 WSHSY and CDR2 SAAADI. CDR3 residues: CASSGTGTSSLNEQFF. CDR3 coding DNA: TGCGCCAGCAGTGGGACCGGGACTAGCTCCCTTAATGAGCAGTTCTTC.

The CDR3 sequence: CASGLGGTGSHGETQYF. The DNA for the CDR3 is TGTGCTAGTGGGTTAGGGGGGACAGGTTCTCATGGGGAGACCCAGTACTTC. J is TRBJ2-5 and V is TRBV12-5, with TRBD1 identical over 8 bases. V shed 6 bases and J 5 bases; nucleotides not matched to a gene: 17. The CDR3 has 17 residues. Germline lookup yields CDR1 LGHNT and CDR2 FRNRAP.

The CDR3 DNA is TGTGCCAGCAGTGAGCTAGCGGGGGGAATCTCCTACGAGCAGTACTTC. Translation gives CASSELAGGISYEQYF. The chain is built from TRBV2 and TRBJ2-7, with 11 bases that match TRBD2. The J segment lost 0 bases and the V segment lost 3 bases, leaving 4 bases of the junction unmatched. In germline, CDR1 is SNHLY, CDR2 FYNNEI. The CDR3 length is 16 residues.

The gene calls are TRBV27 and TRBJ1-2, with 9 nucleotides matching TRBD1. The trim removed 6 bases at V and 8 bases at J, leaving 13 bases unmatched. The CDR3 is made up of 15 amino acids. Germline CDR1 MNHEY, CDR2 SMNVEV (reference sequence). CDR3 loop: CASRPDRGWGMGYTF. CDR3 sequence (DNA): TGTGCCAGCAGACCGGACAGGGGCTGGGGTATGGGCTACACCTTC.

This clone was recorded once. V and J are TRBV6-5 and TRBJ1-1; a weak D match, TRBD1 (6 bases). The V end lost 0 bases, the J end lost 3 bases, and 14 bases lay between the germline ends. Germline CDR1 and CDR2: MNHEY and SVGAGI. This CDR3 is built from 16 residues. CDR3 sequence reads: CASSYSGATKDTEAFF. CDR3 sequence (DNA): TGTGCCAGCAGTTACTCGGGGGCCACTAAGGACACTGAAGCTTTCTTT.

This chain links TRBV30 with TRBJ2-7; 9 bases are a match to TRBD2. This CDR3 has 13 amino acids. With V trimmed by 5 bases and J by 3 bases, 5 bases remained unmatched. Germline assignment: CDR1 GTSNPN and CDR2 SVGIG (reference sequence). CDR3 sequence (DNA): TGTGCCTGGCACTTTAGCGGGAGCTACGAGCAGTACTTC. Translated, it gives CAWHFSGSYEQYF.

The V and J genes are TRBV7-6 and TRBJ1-1; D is possibly TRBD1 (5 bases). This CDR3 comprises 14 residues. V gave up 1 base and J gave up 5 bases, with 11 bases separating them. CDR1 is SGHVS and CDR2 is FNYEAQ in the germline V gene. The CDR3: CASSLVIEGTEAFF. As DNA, the CDR3 is TGTGCCAGCAGCTTAGTTATCGAGGGGACTGAAGCTTTCTTT.

The DNA for the CDR3 is TGTGCCAGCAGCTCCAGAGGGGGCCCTGGAAACACCATATATTTT. This translates into CASSSRGGPGNTIYF. The chain combines TRBV7-2 with TRBJ1-3; 7 positions match TRBD1. The CDR3 covers 15 residues. V lost 4 bases, J lost 2 bases, and 5 bases stayed unmatched. Germline CDR1 and CDR2: SGHTA and FQGNSA.

This clone appeared once. The rearrangement joins TRBV7-9 to TRBJ2-2; no reliable D call. The CDR3 spans 12 residues. Deletions cut 5 bases from V and 7 bases from J, with 8 bases between. CDR1 SEHNR and CDR2 FQNEAQ come from the germline V gene (reference sequence). CDR3 in amino acids: CASSPRGGELFF. The CDR3 nucleotides are TGTGCCAGCAGCCCTCGTGGCGGGGAGCTGTTTTTT.

V is TRBV5-6 and J is TRBJ2-7; 7 bases are shared with TRBD1. V lost 4 bases to trimming and J lost 0 bases; unmatched junction nucleotides: 10. Germline CDR1 SGHDT, CDR2 YYEEEE. The CDR3 sequence is 16 residues long. The CDR3 sequence: CASSDNGQATSYEQYF. The DNA of the CDR3 is TGTGCCAGCAGCGATAATGGACAGGCCACCTCCTACGAGCAGTACTTC.

The rearrangement joins TRBV30 to TRBJ2-7; tentatively, D is TRBD1 or TRBD2 (6 bases each). V gave up 3 bases and J gave up 4 bases, with 13 bases separating them. CDR3 length: 13 amino acids. In germline, CDR1 is GTSNPN, CDR2 SVGIG (reference sequence). CDR3 residues: CAWRSQGGYEQYF. CDR3 in DNA: TGTGCCTGGAGATCACAGGGAGGATACGAGCAGTACTTC.

The chain links TRBV6-5 to TRBJ2-3; 9 bases align to TRBD2. The CDR3 is 12 residues long. V lost 9 bases, J lost 4 bases, and 2 bases stayed unmatched. CDR1 is MNHEY, CDR2 SVGAGI, per germline. Here the CDR3 DNA reads TGTGCCAGTAGACTAGCGGCAGATACGCAGTATTTT. This codes for CASRLAADTQYF.

The chain has TRBV5-1 and TRBJ1-1; D remains ambiguous. This CDR3 is built from 14 residues. Germline V lookup: CDR1 SGHRS, CDR2 YFSETQ. V lost 0 bases to trimming and J lost 1 base, with 7 bases between them. CDR3 amino acids: CASSLGGQNTEAFF. The CDR3 DNA follows: TGCGCCAGCAGCTTGGGAGGGCAGAACACTGAAGCTTTCTTT.

V gene TRBV5-1 combines with J gene TRBJ1-2; D may be TRBD1 (6 bases). Per the germline V gene, CDR1 is SGHRS and CDR2 is YFSETQ. This CDR3 has 12 amino acids. Trimming shortened V by 2 bases and J by 12 bases, and 14 bases separated the two germline ends. The CDR3 DNA follows: TGCGCCAGCAGCTTCCTGGGGGGCGTAGACACCTTC. Amino acid sequence: CASSFLGGVDTF.

The chain recombines TRBV15 with TRBJ1-1; D gene uncertain. Germline loops: CDR1 LNHNV, CDR2 YYDKDF (reference sequence). V lost 8 bases and J 3 bases, leaving 16 bases between the germline ends. The CDR3 totals 14 residues. The CDR3 is CATAKSDGHTEAFF. The CDR3 DNA is TGTGCCACCGCTAAATCGGACGGGCACACTGAAGCTTTCTTT. The full variable domain, its missing parts supplied by reference TRBV15 and TRBJ1-1, is DAMVIQNPRYQVTQFGKPVTLSCSQTLNHNVMYWYQQKSSQAPKLLFHYYDKDFNNEADTPDNFQSRRPNTSFCFLDIRSPGLGDTAMYLCATAKSDGHTEAFFGQGTRLTVV.

The chain combines TRBV4-1 with TRBJ1-2; D perhaps matches TRBD1 (5 bases). Germline assignment: CDR1 MGHRA and CDR2 YSYEKL. CDR3 length equals 12 residues. Between the trimmed V and J ends, which lost 0 bases and 8 bases, there was a span of 7 bases. The CDR3: CASSQDGTGYTF. CDR3 nucleotides: TGCGCCAGCAGCCAAGATGGGACGGGCTACACCTTC.

The chain carries TRBV29-1 and TRBJ1-2, with a possible D match to TRBD1 (5 bases). The ends were cut back, 2 bases at V and 7 bases at J, with 17 bases in the middle. Germline V gene lookup returns CDR1 SQVTM and CDR2 ANQGSEA. This CDR3 comprises 14 residues. CDR3 in amino acids: CSVEFREDGPGYTF. The CDR3 DNA reads as TGCAGCGTTGAATTCAGGGAAGATGGCCCTGGCTACACCTTC.